This is a list of T cell receptor beta chains from one sample in a study of blood T cell repertoires in COVID-19. Using immunoSEQ multiplex PCR, the repertoire was profiled, and TCRdb retains in-frame clones only, with some absent. The sample consists of 200,000 to 250,000 clones, around 83% of them appearing once. Sequencing was performed on peripheral blood. The receptors were gathered from a woman older than 75 with COVID-19, enrolled during active disease. Both conserved end residues are part of each CDR3. D genes are given only for firm matches. Only part of the rows carry a size: once, few, many, or a class if the clone is expanded.

clone_size: -; j_call: TRBJ1-1; v_call: TRBV5-4; d_call: -; cdr3_nt: TGTGCCAGCAGAAATCAGGGTTGGACTGAAGCTTTCTTT; cdr3_aa: CASRNQGWTEAFF
clone_size: -; j_call: TRBJ1-4; v_call: TRBV9; d_call: -; cdr3_nt: TGTGCCAGCAGCGGTACAGGTGGTAGGCGGCCCAATGAAAAACTGTTTTTT; cdr3_aa: CASSGTGGRRPNEKLFF
clone_size: -; j_call: TRBJ1-2; v_call: TRBV2; d_call: -; cdr3_nt: TGTGCCAGCATCGCAGGGAAAACCTCCTATGGCTACACCTTC; cdr3_aa: CASIAGKTSYGYTF
clone_size: -; j_call: TRBJ2-7; v_call: TRBV3-1/TRBV3-2; d_call: -; cdr3_nt: TGTGCCAGCAGCCAGGGACTAGGCAGGGGGGAGCAGTACTTC; cdr3_aa: CASSQGLGRGEQYF
clone_size: -; j_call: TRBJ1-1; v_call: TRBV20-1; d_call: -; cdr3_nt: TGCAGTGCTCGTAAGGAGGGGAAGGCTTTCTTT; cdr3_aa: CSARKEGKAFF
clone_size: -; j_call: TRBJ2-2; v_call: TRBV6-6; d_call: TRBD1; cdr3_nt: TGTGCCAGCAGTTACAAGCGGACAGGGGGCACCGGGGAGCTGTTTTTT; cdr3_aa: CASSYKRTGGTGELFF
clone_size: -; j_call: TRBJ1-4; v_call: TRBV24-1; d_call: TRBD1; cdr3_nt: TGTGCCACCAGTGATTGGACAGGGGGCGCAGGCGGTGAAAAACTGTTTTTT; cdr3_aa: CATSDWTGGAGGEKLFF
clone_size: -; j_call: TRBJ1-5; v_call: TRBV5-4; d_call: -; cdr3_nt: TGTGCCAGCAGCGAGGGGGGGGCTCGACAGCCCCAGCATTTT; cdr3_aa: CASSEGGARQPQHF
clone_size: -; j_call: TRBJ1-2; v_call: TRBV3-1/TRBV3-2; d_call: TRBD1; cdr3_nt: TGTGCCAGCAGCCTCAGGGGGCAGGATGGCTACACCTTC; cdr3_aa: CASSLRGQDGYTF
clone_size: -; j_call: TRBJ1-1; v_call: TRBV5-1; d_call: -; cdr3_nt: TGCGCCAGCAGCGTCCCCGGGGGGGTAAACACTGAAGCTTTCTTT; cdr3_aa: CASSVPGGVNTEAFF
clone_size: -; j_call: TRBJ1-4; v_call: TRBV19; d_call: TRBD1; cdr3_nt: TGTGCCATCTCCCCGGGACAGGGATCTAATGAAAAACTGTTTTTT; cdr3_aa: CAISPGQGSNEKLFF
clone_size: once; j_call: TRBJ1-1; v_call: TRBV3-1/TRBV3-2; d_call: TRBD1; cdr3_nt: TGTGCCAGCAGCCAGTCGGGAACAGGGGGCTGGGTCACTGAAGCTTTCTTT; cdr3_aa: CASSQSGTGGWVTEAFF
clone_size: -; j_call: TRBJ1-4; v_call: TRBV6-2/TRBV6-3; d_call: -; cdr3_nt: TGTGCCAGCAGTTACGCAGGGGCGCCTAATGAAAAACTGTTTTTT; cdr3_aa: CASSYAGAPNEKLFF
clone_size: -; j_call: TRBJ1-6; v_call: TRBV5-1; d_call: -; cdr3_nt: TGCGCCAGCAGCTTGGACGGGAATAATTCACCCCTCCACTTT; cdr3_aa: CASSLDGNNSPLHF
clone_size: -; j_call: TRBJ1-5; v_call: TRBV2; d_call: -; cdr3_nt: TGTGCCAGCAGTGAAGAGGGGGACAGCAATCAGCCCCAGCATTTT; cdr3_aa: CASSEEGDSNQPQHF
clone_size: -; j_call: TRBJ2-3; v_call: TRBV11-2; d_call: TRBD2; cdr3_nt: TGTGCCAGCAGCTTACTCCACGCGGGGGGCGGGGATACGCAGTATTTT; cdr3_aa: CASSLLHAGGGDTQYF
clone_size: -; j_call: TRBJ2-2; v_call: TRBV29-1; d_call: TRBD2; cdr3_nt: TGCAGCGTGGGGGGACTAGCGGCCACCGGGGAGCTGTTTTTT; cdr3_aa: CSVGGLAATGELFF
clone_size: -; j_call: TRBJ1-1; v_call: TRBV6-5; d_call: -; cdr3_nt: TGTGCCAGCAGTCTACGGGACAAGGGGACCGCTGAAGCTTTCTTT; cdr3_aa: CASSLRDKGTAEAFF
clone_size: -; j_call: TRBJ2-1; v_call: TRBV6-6; d_call: TRBD2; cdr3_nt: TGTGCCAGCAGTTCTGGTAGCGGGGCCAATGAGCAGTTCTTC; cdr3_aa: CASSSGSGANEQFF
clone_size: -; j_call: TRBJ2-6; v_call: TRBV19; d_call: -; cdr3_nt: TGTGCCAGTAGCATCTTAGTTAACTCTGGGGCCAACGTCCTGACTTTC; cdr3_aa: CASSILVNSGANVLTF
clone_size: -; j_call: TRBJ1-5; v_call: TRBV6-6; d_call: TRBD1; cdr3_nt: TGTGCCAGTCAGGGGGCGCGAGATAACAATCAGCCCCAGCATTTT; cdr3_aa: CASQGARDNNQPQHF
clone_size: -; j_call: TRBJ2-5; v_call: TRBV5-4; d_call: -; cdr3_nt: TGTGCCAGCAGCCTCCCGGGACAACAAATAGAGACCCAGTACTTC; cdr3_aa: CASSLPGQQIETQYF
clone_size: -; j_call: TRBJ2-1; v_call: TRBV7-9; d_call: -; cdr3_nt: TGTGCCAGCAGCGGCTCGTCCTACAATGAGCAGTTCTTC; cdr3_aa: CASSGSSYNEQFF
clone_size: once; j_call: TRBJ1-2; v_call: TRBV19; d_call: -; cdr3_nt: TGTGCCAGTAGGGTGACACACAATTCTAACTATGGCTACACCTTC; cdr3_aa: CASRVTHNSNYGYTF
clone_size: -; j_call: TRBJ1-2; v_call: TRBV5-4; d_call: -; cdr3_nt: TGTGCCAGCAGCTTCCCGGGCTATGGCTACACCTTC; cdr3_aa: CASSFPGYGYTF